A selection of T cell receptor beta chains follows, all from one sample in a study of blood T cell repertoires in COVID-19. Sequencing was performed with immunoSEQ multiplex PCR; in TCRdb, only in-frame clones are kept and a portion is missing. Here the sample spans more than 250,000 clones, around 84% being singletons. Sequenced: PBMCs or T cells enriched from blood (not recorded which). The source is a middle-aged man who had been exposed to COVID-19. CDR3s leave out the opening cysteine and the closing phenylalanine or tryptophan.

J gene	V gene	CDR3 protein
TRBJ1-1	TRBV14	ASSFWTGGDEAF
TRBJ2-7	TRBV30	AWNSIAYEQY
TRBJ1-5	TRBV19	ASSIEEGHRINQPQH
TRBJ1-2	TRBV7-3	ASKPDTGQGLGYT
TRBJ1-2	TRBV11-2	ASSLGQGLGYT
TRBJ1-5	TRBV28	ASSYPGREPQH
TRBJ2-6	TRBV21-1	ASSKSMGGPRANVLT
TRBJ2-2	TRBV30	AWRRGTGELF
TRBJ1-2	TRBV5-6	ASSLRWTGPGDGYT
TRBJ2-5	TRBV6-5	ASRSRTGRETQY
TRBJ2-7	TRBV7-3	ASSSYSGSTLSEQY
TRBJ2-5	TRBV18	ASSPLTLYRVYETQY